The 19 T cell receptor beta chains reported below all come from one sample, sequenced in a study of CD8+ T cells in alopecia areata (dated 2018 in TCRdb). The time point label, read with the paper, signifies: approximately 4 weeks on oral tofacitinib. Read against the paper, the sample's treatment or condition label means: oral pan-JAK inhibitor, 5-10 mg twice daily. Library construction relied on the immunoSEQ multiplex PCR assay. To provide template for TCR sequencing, every sample had RNA extracted and reverse transcribed into cDNA. Held by TCRdb, this immuneACCESS table contains in-frame sequences only and omits some clones. Under half of the omission traces to an unresolved V gene where checked; the cause of the rest is unknown. The sample table records 200,000 to 250,000 clones; about 57% of these occur just once. The biggest ten clones account for roughly 1.6% of the sample. Sequencing was performed on CD4+ T cells sorted from blood, taken at week 4, from a patient treated with tofacitinib. The receptors stem from a human donor with alopecia areata.

The table lists this clone with a count of one. In DNA, the CDR3 is TGTGCCAGCAGTGAACGTGGTAGGGTGCATTCGTACTTC. Translation: CASSERGRVHSYF. The rearrangement joins TRBV6-1 to TRBJ2-7; no firm D call. The germline V gene encodes CDR1 MNHNS and CDR2 SASEGT. V dropped 2 bases and J dropped 12 bases, with 17 bases sitting between them. CDR3 length: 13 residues.

This clone came up once. The chain is built from TRBV29-1 and TRBJ2-7; weak D call: TRBD1 (5 bases). The germline V gene has CDR1 SQVTM and CDR2 ANQGSEA. This CDR3 spans 11 amino acids. Deletions cut 2 bases from V and 8 bases from J, with 10 bases between. CDR3: CSVELRAKQYF. The CDR3 coding sequence is TGCAGCGTTGAACTCAGGGCAAAGCAGTACTTC.

J is TRBJ2-7 and V is TRBV6-1, with D unclear. Trimming stripped 6 bases from V and 1 base from J, with 7 bases between. From germline, CDR1 is MNHNS and CDR2 SASEGT. The CDR3 sequence is 12 residues long. CDR3 sequence (DNA): TGTGCCAGCAGCCTAAGTTCCTACGAGCAGTACTTC. Translated: CASSLSSYEQYF.

J is TRBJ1-2 and V is TRBV14; D ambiguous. The germline gives CDR1 SGHDN, CDR2 FVKESK. The CDR3 is 13 amino acids. V lost 2 bases to trimming and J lost 3 bases, with 7 bases between them. The CDR3 spells CASSQLSYYGYTF. The CDR3 DNA follows: TGTGCCAGCAGCCAACTCAGTTACTATGGCTACACCTTC.

This clone has more than one count but fewer than ten. This chain joins TRBV7-3 and TRBJ2-6; 9 nucleotides match TRBD1. CDR1 SGHTA and CDR2 FQGTGA come from the germline V gene. The CDR3 extends over 17 amino acids. The V segment lost 5 bases and the J segment 2 bases; nucleotides outside the gene matches: 7. CDR3 loop: CASSQGQGRAGANVLTF. CDR3 nucleotide sequence: TGTGCCAGCAGCCAGGGACAGGGACGAGCTGGGGCCAACGTCCTGACTTTC.

The V gene is TRBV4-1, the J gene TRBJ2-3; D is unresolved. This CDR3 has 12 amino acids. The ends were cut back, 5 bases at V and 2 bases at J, with 5 bases in the middle. The germline V gene has CDR1 MGHRA and CDR2 YSYEKL. The CDR3 DNA reads as TGCGCCAGCAGCGATACCACAGATACGCAGTATTTT. Translated, it gives CASSDTTDTQYF.

V is TRBV27 and J is TRBJ1-2; 9 nucleotides align to TRBD1. J gave up 4 bases and V 7 bases, and 10 bases lay outside the gene matches. The CDR3 runs 15 residues. Per germline, CDR1 MNHEY and CDR2 SMNVEV (reference sequence). DNA of the CDR3: TGTGCCAGCAAAAGGACAGGGGTGGGCGGCTATGGCTACACCTTC. This translates into CASKRTGVGGYGYTF.

The rearrangement joins TRBV7-2 to TRBJ2-7; TRBD2 matches 15 bases. The CDR3 contains 17 residues. Germline trimming cut 5 bases from V and 2 bases from J; bases unmatched to any gene: 7. Germline loops: CDR1 SGHTA, CDR2 FQGNSA. CDR3: CASSPRGLAGGTYEQYF. Written as DNA, the CDR3 is TGTGCCAGCAGCCCCCGGGGACTAGCGGGGGGTACCTACGAGCAGTACTTC.

The V gene is TRBV9, the J gene TRBJ2-5; no clear D. Trimming left V 0 bases short and J 6 bases short, with 9 bases between. This CDR3 spans 13 amino acids. The germline V gene encodes CDR1 SGDLS and CDR2 YYNGEE. The CDR3 nucleotides are TGTGCCAGCAGCGTAGGTCTAAGTCAGACCCAGTACTTC. This codes for CASSVGLSQTQYF.

The genes are TRBV6-5 and TRBJ2-6; D is undetermined. The CDR3 is made up of 15 amino acids. V was cut by 2 bases and J by 2 bases, with 7 bases left in between. Per the germline V gene, CDR1 is MNHEY and CDR2 is SVGAGI. CDR3: CASSYESPGANVLTF. CDR3 bases: TGTGCCAGCAGTTACGAGTCTCCTGGGGCCAACGTCCTGACTTTC.

About this clone itself: The same CDR3 arises from other DNA sequences in this sample as well. The rearrangement links TRBV30 to TRBJ1-2; D is uncertain. The ends were cut back, 0 bases at V and 8 bases at J, with 13 bases in the middle. Germline CDR1 reads GTSNPN; CDR2 reads SVGIG (reference sequence). The CDR3 runs 13 residues. CDR3 amino acids: CAWSVTEGLGYTF. In DNA form, the CDR3 reads TGTGCCTGGAGTGTAACAGAGGGATTGGGCTACACCTTC.

The chain employs TRBV30 and TRBJ1-5; 8 bases align to TRBD1. Germline V gene sequence: CDR1 GTSNPN, CDR2 SVGIG (reference sequence). Trimming at V came to 8 bases and at J to 0 bases, leaving 3 bases not matched to a gene. The CDR3 runs 13 residues. Written as DNA, the CDR3 is TGTGCCCTCGGACAGGGTAGCAATCAGCCCCAGCATTTT. Translation: CALGQGSNQPQHF. The complete variable domain, with remaining parts taken from reference TRBV30 and TRBJ1-5, reads SQTIHQWPATLVQPVGSPLSLECTVEGTSNPNLYWYRQAAGRGLQLLFYSVGIGQISSEVPQNLSASRPQDRQFILSSKKLLLSDSGFYLCALGQGSNQPQHFGDGTRLSIL.

CDR3 nucleotides: TGTGCCAGCAGCCAAGGTGGTAGCAATCAGCCCCAGCATTTT. It is translated as CASSQGGSNQPQHF. This chain links TRBV6-5 with TRBJ1-5; no reliable D call. This CDR3 comprises 14 residues. With 6 bases removed from V and 0 bases from J, the gap between germline ends came to 9 bases. The germline V gene encodes CDR1 MNHEY and CDR2 SVGAGI.

The chain couples TRBV27 to TRBJ1-1, with TRBD1 as a possible D gene (6 bases). The V end lost 3 bases, the J end lost 5 bases, and 16 bases lay between the germline ends. This CDR3 is 15 amino acids long. CDR1 and CDR2 (germline): MNHEY, SMNVEV (reference sequence). Written as DNA, the CDR3 is TGTGCCAGCAGTTTGGGGGTGGGGGGCCGGACTGAAGCTTTCTTT. Translation: CASSLGVGGRTEAFF.

This clone was recorded a few times. V gene TRBV18 combines with J gene TRBJ2-1; TRBD1 is a possible D gene (6 bases). Germline-derived CDR1 and CDR2 are KGHSH and LQKENI. Trimming pared 5 bases from V and 4 bases from J, leaving 12 bases between. This CDR3 spans 14 amino acids. The CDR3 reads CASSGQGSYNEQFF. For the CDR3, the DNA is TGTGCCAGCTCAGGCCAGGGGAGTTACAATGAGCAGTTCTTC.

This rearrangement joins TRBV11-2 to TRBJ2-1, with 7 nucleotides matching TRBD2. CDR1 is SGHAT, CDR2 FQNNGV, per germline. The CDR3 is 15 amino acids. V was pared by 0 bases and J by 10 bases, with 9 bases of the junction left unmatched. CDR3 sequence reads: CASSLDWLAEHEQFF. The CDR3 DNA reads TGTGCCAGCAGCTTAGATTGGCTAGCGGAACACGAGCAGTTCTTC.

The chain links TRBV5-4 to TRBJ1-2; possibly TRBD1 for D (6 bases). V dropped 0 bases and J dropped 7 bases, with 13 bases sitting between them. The CDR3 has 14 residues. Germline lookup yields CDR1 SGHNT and CDR2 YYREEE (reference sequence). This CDR3 is CASSLGQGLRGYTF. CDR3 DNA: TGTGCCAGCAGCTTGGGGCAGGGGCTTCGTGGCTACACCTTC.

J is TRBJ2-4 and V is TRBV4-3; D is uncertain. CDR1 LGHNA and CDR2 YSLEER come from the germline V gene. The CDR3 length is 13 residues. V was trimmed by 0 bases and J by 9 bases, leaving 9 bases between them. In DNA, the CDR3 is TGCGCCAGCAGCCAAGATCAGGTTGGCATTCAGTACTTC. Amino acid sequence: CASSQDQVGIQYF.

This clone has more than one count but fewer than ten. The rearrangement uses TRBV25-1 and TRBJ1-2; no reliable D call. Germline CDR1 MGHDK, CDR2 SYGVNS. The CDR3 spans 11 residues. V was clipped by 6 bases and J by 5 bases, with 7 bases between them. CDR3 sequence reads: CASRDQYGYTF. The CDR3 region has the DNA TGTGCCAGCAGAGACCAGTATGGCTACACCTTC.